These 5 T cell receptor beta chains were sequenced from one sample in a study of OX40 agonist ivuxolimab in advanced cancers. Receptor amplification or capture employed the immunoSEQ multiplex PCR assay. TCRdb retrieved this table from immuneACCESS and kept in-frame rearrangements only. Not all clones are present; in checked studies, unresolved V genes account for under half, and no reason is known for the remainder. Present in this sample are 55,000 or so clones, almost 90% of which were seen just once. The ten largest account for just under 7% of the sample. Sequenced here: CD4+ or CD8+ T cells sorted from blood, sampled in a trial of the OX40 agonist ivuxolimab. These TCRs come from an adult with an advanced solid tumor such as melanoma, head and neck, liver or kidney cancer.

The gene calls are TRBV6-5 and TRBJ2-5, with D tentatively TRBD1 or TRBD2 (5 bases each). Germline CDR1 and CDR2: MNHEY and SVGAGI. The V end was cut by 2 bases, the J end by 2 bases, with 12 bases between. The CDR3 extends over 15 amino acids. Here the CDR3 DNA reads TGTGCCAGCAGTTACGGGGGATTTGGACAAGAGACCCAGTACTTC. Protein sequence: CASSYGGFGQETQYF.

The V call is TRBV27, the J call TRBJ1-2; D unclear. The CDR3 length is 13 residues. Germline-derived CDR1 and CDR2 are MNHEY and SMNVEV (reference sequence). The ends were cut back, 2 bases at V and 5 bases at J, with 9 bases in the middle. CDR3 in amino acids: CASSLTGIYGYTF. DNA for the CDR3: TGTGCCAGCAGTTTAACCGGGATTTATGGCTACACCTTC.

The chain combines TRBV6-1 with TRBJ2-7; no definite D call. There are 11 residues in the CDR3. With 2 bases removed from V and 6 bases from J, the gap between germline ends came to 5 bases. The V gene's germline CDR1 is MNHNS and CDR2 SASEGT. The CDR3 sequence: CASSEFSEQYF. The CDR3 coding sequence is TGTGCCAGCAGTGAATTCTCCGAGCAGTACTTC.

The chain joins TRBV7-2 to TRBJ2-5, with 10 bases aligning to TRBD1. The V gene end was trimmed by 3 bases and the J gene end by 5 bases; junction bases not matched to a gene: 3. The CDR3 is 14 residues long. Germline V CDR1 and CDR2: SGHTA, FQGNSA. The CDR3 DNA is TGTGCCAGCAGCTTGGGGACAGGGGTTGAGACCCAGTACTTC. Translation gives CASSLGTGVETQYF.

V usage is TRBV7-9 and J usage is TRBJ2-5; maybe TRBD2 (6 bases). Germline lookup yields CDR1 SEHNR and CDR2 FQNEAQ (reference sequence). The CDR3 loop spans 14 amino acids. Trimming cost V 2 bases and J 2 bases, with 9 bases left between them. The chain's CDR3 is CASSLSGEQETQYF. The CDR3 DNA is TGTGCCAGCAGCTTATCGGGGGAACAAGAGACCCAGTACTTC.